This T cell receptor (beta chain) comes out of a study of T-cell reconstitution after alpha-beta-depleted transplantation in children. Study-level results: Day-60 TCRbeta diversity that was high in some patients was derived from surviving recipient T cells and thymic progenitors. Newly produced T cells mostly provided counts and TCRbeta diversity after one year, as hyperexpanded clones declined. Where alpha-beta T cells came from about two months after transplant was reportedly several hundred expanded graft clones.

This clonotype has just a few counts. As yet, its antigen is unknown. TCRbeta library construction was performed incorporating unique molecular identifiers. TCRdb redid the calling of the PCR reads with MiXCR, one entry per CDR3 protein. The table records hundreds of thousands of distinct CDR3 sequences, 10% to 15% of them present only once. Germline CDR1 reads SGHTA; CDR2 reads FQGTGA. V gave up 5 bases and J gave up 2 bases, with 16 bases separating them. The CDR3 is 15 amino acids. The V gene is TRBV7-3, the J gene TRBJ2-7; no clear D gene. This clonotype was sampled from a male patient aged 5 to 17 who had a stem cell transplant for acute myeloid leukemia, so the T cells may come from the graft donor. Material: PBMCs, mostly from graft donor cells, obtained 360 days after TCRalphabeta/CD19-depleted stem cell transplant. In DNA form, the CDR3 reads TGTGCCAGCAGCCGCGACCCAGCCCAAACCTACGAGCAGTACTTC. It yields the protein CASSRDPAQTYEQYF.